This T cell receptor (beta chain) was recorded in a study of blood T cell repertoires in COVID-19. Study background: Sites across the United States, Italy and Spain contributed samples from acute and convalescent COVID-19.

Per the original methods: Reference gene primer amplification gave nucleated cell count estimates. Sequenced by immunoSEQ multiplex PCR; TCRdb stores in-frame clones only, minus some. D and trimming come from the DNA, and the V and J calls and clone size come from that table. Of a few hundred thousand clones in the sample, roughly nine tenths were seen once. Trimming cost V 7 bases and J 8 bases; bases outside gene matches: 8. The CDR3 loop spans 12 amino acids. The germline V gene encodes CDR1 GTSNPN and CDR2 SVGIG (reference sequence). This clonotype originated in a woman aged 40 to 50 who had recovered from COVID-19. This chain uses TRBV30 with TRBJ2-7; 10 bases agree with TRBD1. The sample was peripheral blood. For the CDR3, the DNA is TGTGCCTTTTGGACAGGGGGGATTAAGCAGTACTTC. This sequence encodes CAFWTGGIKQYF.